This TCR beta chain was documented in a study of CD8 T cells in Susac syndrome. Negative isolation was used for CD8+ and CD4+ T cells, and FACS enrichment was applied to TEMRA cells. The CDR3 is made up of 13 amino acids. Germline V lookup: CDR1 DFQATT, CDR2 SNEGSKA (reference sequence). Germline trimming cut 6 bases from V and 0 bases from J; bases unmatched to any gene: 5. The authors reverse transcribed roughly 0.5 to 1 ug RNA with random hexamers. Amplification of the TCR beta CDR3 was carried out by immunoSEQ multiplex PCR, which spanned a total of 54 Vbeta and 13 Jbeta segments. Each CDR3 protein is one row after TCRdb ran MiXCR on the immunoSEQ multiplex PCR reads. The table has about 53,000 distinct CDR3 sequences, approximately 95% seen once.

This TCR was recovered from a human donor with Susac syndrome. Specimen: CD8+ T cells from PBMCs. The V gene is TRBV20-1, the J gene TRBJ2-7; 7 nucleotides match TRBD1. As DNA, the CDR3 is TGCAGTGCGCGCAACAGGGGCTCCTACGAGCAGTACTTC. Translated: CSARNRGSYEQYF.